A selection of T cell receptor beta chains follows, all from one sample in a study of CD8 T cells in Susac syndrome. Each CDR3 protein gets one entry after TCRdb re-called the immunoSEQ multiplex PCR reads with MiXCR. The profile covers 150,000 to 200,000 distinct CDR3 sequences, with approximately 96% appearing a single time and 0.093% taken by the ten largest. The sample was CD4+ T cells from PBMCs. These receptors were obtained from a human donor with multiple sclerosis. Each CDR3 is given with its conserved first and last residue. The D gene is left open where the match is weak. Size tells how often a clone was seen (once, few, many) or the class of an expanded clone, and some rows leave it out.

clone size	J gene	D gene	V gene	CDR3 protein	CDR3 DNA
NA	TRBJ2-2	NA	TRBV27	CASSLKANTGELFF	TGTGCCAGCAGTTTAAAAGCGAACACCGGGGAGCTGTTTTTT
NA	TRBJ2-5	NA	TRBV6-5	CASSSGALFQETQYF	TGTGCCAGCAGTTCAGGAGCGCTATTCCAAGAGACCCAGTACTTC
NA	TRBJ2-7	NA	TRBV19	CASSEQGYEQYF	TGTGCCAGTAGTGAACAGGGCTACGAGCAGTACTTC
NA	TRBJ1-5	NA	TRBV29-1	CSVDGQGDQPQHF	TGCAGCGTTGACGGACAAGGCGATCAGCCCCAGCATTTT
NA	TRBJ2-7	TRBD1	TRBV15	CATSMGQGYEQYF	TGTGCCACCAGCATGGGACAGGGCTACGAGCAGTACTTC
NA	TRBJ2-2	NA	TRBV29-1	CSVLTGNTGELFF	TGCAGCGTACTGACAGGGAACACCGGGGAGCTGTTTTTT
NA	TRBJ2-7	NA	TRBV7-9	CASSLDSRGSSYEQYF	TGTGCCAGCAGCTTAGATTCCAGGGGCAGCTCCTACGAGCAGTACTTC
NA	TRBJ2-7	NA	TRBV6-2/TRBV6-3	CASSYASEQYF	TGTGCCAGCAGTTACGCTTCCGAGCAGTACTTC
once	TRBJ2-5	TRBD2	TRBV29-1	CSVGLAGVLETQYF	TGCAGCGTTGGGCTAGCGGGGGTTCTGGAGACCCAGTACTTC
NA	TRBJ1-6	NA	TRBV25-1	CASSEGAAPPLHF	TGTGCCAGCAGTGAAGGGGCAGCACCACCCCTCCACTTT
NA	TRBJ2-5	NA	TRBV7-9	CASSLVAGQLETQYF	TGTGCCAGCAGCTTAGTGGCAGGACAATTAGAGACCCAGTACTTC
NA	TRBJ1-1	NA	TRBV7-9	CASSPLNRAFF	TGTGCCAGCAGCCCCCTGAACCGCGCTTTCTTT
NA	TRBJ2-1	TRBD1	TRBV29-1	CSADRGSYNEQFF	TGCAGTGCAGACAGGGGGTCCTACAATGAGCAGTTCTTC
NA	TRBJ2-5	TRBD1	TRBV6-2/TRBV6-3	CASSYGGQGQETQYF	TGTGCCAGCAGTTACGGCGGACAGGGCCAAGAGACCCAGTACTTC
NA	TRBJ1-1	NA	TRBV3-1	CASSQTQIVNTEAFF	TGTGCCAGCAGCCAGACCCAGATTGTGAACACTGAAGCTTTCTTT
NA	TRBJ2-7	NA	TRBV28	CASSLFGGMSEQYF	TGTGCCAGCAGTTTATTCGGGGGTATGAGCGAGCAGTACTTC
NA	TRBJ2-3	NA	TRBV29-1	CSARLVFAPDTQYF	TGCAGCGCTAGACTAGTTTTCGCCCCAGATACGCAGTATTTT
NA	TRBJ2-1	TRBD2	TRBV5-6	CASSLGGRVYNEQFF	TGTGCCAGCAGCTTGGGAGGGAGGGTCTACAATGAGCAGTTCTTC
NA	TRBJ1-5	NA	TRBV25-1	CASRGDTSNQPQHF	TGTGCCAGCAGGGGGGACACGAGCAATCAGCCCCAGCATTTT
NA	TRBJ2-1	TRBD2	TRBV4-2	CASSQAGDSYNEQFF	TGTGCCAGCAGCCAGGCGGGGGACTCCTACAATGAGCAGTTCTTC
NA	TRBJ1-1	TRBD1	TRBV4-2	CASSHRRGPGTEAFF	TGTGCCAGCAGCCACCGAAGGGGGCCGGGGACTGAAGCTTTCTTT
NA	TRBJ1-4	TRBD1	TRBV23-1	CASSRTGLNEKLFF	TGCGCCAGCTCCCGGACAGGGCTAAATGAAAAACTGTTTTTT
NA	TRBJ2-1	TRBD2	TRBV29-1	CSARTWGGKSSYNEQFF	TGCAGCGCCCGGACGTGGGGGGGGAAGAGCTCCTACAATGAGCAGTTCTTC
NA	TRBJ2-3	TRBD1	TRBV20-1	CSARGTGAGVQYF	TGCAGTGCTAGGGGTACAGGGGCTGGAGTACAGTATTTT
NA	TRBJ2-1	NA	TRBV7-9	CASSAEGSGEQFF	TGTGCCAGCAGCGCCGAGGGCTCGGGGGAGCAGTTCTTC
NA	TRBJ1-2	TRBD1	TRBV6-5	CASSYFKGAEGYTF	TGTGCCAGCAGTTACTTCAAGGGGGCCGAGGGCTACACCTTC
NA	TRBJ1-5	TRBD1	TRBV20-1	CSPYPPRTGQSNQPQHF	TGCAGCCCGTATCCCCCCCGGACAGGGCAAAGCAATCAGCCCCAGCATTTT
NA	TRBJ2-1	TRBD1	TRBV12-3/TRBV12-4	CASSFRGLDNEQFF	TGTGCCAGCAGTTTCAGGGGGCTCGACAATGAGCAGTTCTTC
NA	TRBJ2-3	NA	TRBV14	CASSQGDYLPTDTQYF	TGTGCCAGCAGCCAAGGAGACTACCTTCCCACAGATACGCAGTATTTT
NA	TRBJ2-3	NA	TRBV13	CASSLQDPFRVQSTDTQYF	TGTGCCAGCAGCTTACAGGACCCTTTTCGAGTCCAGAGCACAGATACGCAGTATTTT
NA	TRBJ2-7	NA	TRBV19	CASSRTPDSYEQYF	TGTGCCTCCTCCAGGACACCTGATTCCTACGAGCAGTACTTC
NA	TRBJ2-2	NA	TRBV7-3	CASSLTPVTGELFF	TGTGCCAGCAGCTTGACTCCCGTCACCGGGGAGCTGTTTTTT
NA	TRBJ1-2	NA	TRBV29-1	CSVETRSPVHGYTF	TGCAGCGTCGAGACCAGGAGCCCTGTACATGGCTACACCTTC
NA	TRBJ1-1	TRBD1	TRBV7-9	CASSSQGAMNTEAFF	TGTGCCAGCAGCTCCCAGGGGGCGATGAACACTGAAGCTTTCTTT
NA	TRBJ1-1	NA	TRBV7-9	CASSLGWGTEAFF	TGTGCCAGCAGCTTAGGGTGGGGCACTGAAGCTTTCTTT
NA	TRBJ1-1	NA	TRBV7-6	CASSLPSQGNTEAFF	TGTGCCAGCAGCCTCCCCTCACAGGGGAACACTGAAGCTTTCTTT
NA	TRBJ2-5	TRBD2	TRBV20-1	CSARSIAGDQETQYF	TGCAGTGCTAGATCGATAGCGGGGGACCAAGAGACCCAGTACTTC
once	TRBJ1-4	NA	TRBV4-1	CASSPLGEKLFF	TGCGCCAGCAGCCCGCTGGGGGAAAAACTGTTTTTT
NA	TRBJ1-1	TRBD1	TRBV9	CASSPPDRVGTEAFF	TGTGCCAGCAGCCCCCCCGACAGGGTGGGCACTGAAGCTTTCTTT
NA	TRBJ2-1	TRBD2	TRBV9	CASSVASGNEQFF	TGTGCCAGCAGCGTAGCTAGCGGGAATGAGCAGTTCTTC
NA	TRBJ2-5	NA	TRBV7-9	CASSLVPPQETQYF	TGTGCCAGCAGCTTAGTCCCGCCCCAAGAGACCCAGTACTTC
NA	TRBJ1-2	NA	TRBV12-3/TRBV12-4	CASSPTGNGYGYTF	TGTGCCAGCAGCCCCACAGGGAACGGGTATGGCTACACCTTC
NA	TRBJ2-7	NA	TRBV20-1	CSASVGANSYEQYF	TGCAGTGCTAGCGTCGGAGCCAACTCCTACGAGCAGTACTTC
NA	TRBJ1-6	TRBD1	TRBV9	CASSLRTGNGSPLHF	TGTGCCAGCAGCCTCCGGACAGGGAATGGGTCACCCCTCCACTTT
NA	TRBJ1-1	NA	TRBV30	CAWSFDRNTEAFF	TGTGCCTGGAGTTTCGACAGGAACACTGAAGCTTTCTTT
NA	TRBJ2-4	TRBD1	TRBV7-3	CASSEDRALSKNIQYF	TGTGCCAGCAGCGAAGACAGGGCTTTATCCAAAAACATTCAGTACTTC